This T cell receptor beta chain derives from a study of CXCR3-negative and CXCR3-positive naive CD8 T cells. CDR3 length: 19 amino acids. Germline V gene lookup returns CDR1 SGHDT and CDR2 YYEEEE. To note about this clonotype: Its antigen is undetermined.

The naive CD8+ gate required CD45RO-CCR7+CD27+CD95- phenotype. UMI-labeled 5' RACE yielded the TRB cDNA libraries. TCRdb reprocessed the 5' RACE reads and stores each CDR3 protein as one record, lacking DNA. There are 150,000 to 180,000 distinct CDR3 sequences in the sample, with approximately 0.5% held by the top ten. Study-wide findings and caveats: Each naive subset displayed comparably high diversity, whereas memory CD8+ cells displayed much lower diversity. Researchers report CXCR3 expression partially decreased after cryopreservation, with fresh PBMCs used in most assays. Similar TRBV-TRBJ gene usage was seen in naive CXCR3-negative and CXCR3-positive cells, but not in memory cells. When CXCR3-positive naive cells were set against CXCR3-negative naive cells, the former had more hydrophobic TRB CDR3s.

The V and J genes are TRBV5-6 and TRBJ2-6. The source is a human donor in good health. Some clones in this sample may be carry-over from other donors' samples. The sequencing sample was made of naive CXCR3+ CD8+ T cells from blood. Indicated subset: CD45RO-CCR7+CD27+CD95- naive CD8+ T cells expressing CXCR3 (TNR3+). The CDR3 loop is CASSFTDAGRDSGANVLTF.